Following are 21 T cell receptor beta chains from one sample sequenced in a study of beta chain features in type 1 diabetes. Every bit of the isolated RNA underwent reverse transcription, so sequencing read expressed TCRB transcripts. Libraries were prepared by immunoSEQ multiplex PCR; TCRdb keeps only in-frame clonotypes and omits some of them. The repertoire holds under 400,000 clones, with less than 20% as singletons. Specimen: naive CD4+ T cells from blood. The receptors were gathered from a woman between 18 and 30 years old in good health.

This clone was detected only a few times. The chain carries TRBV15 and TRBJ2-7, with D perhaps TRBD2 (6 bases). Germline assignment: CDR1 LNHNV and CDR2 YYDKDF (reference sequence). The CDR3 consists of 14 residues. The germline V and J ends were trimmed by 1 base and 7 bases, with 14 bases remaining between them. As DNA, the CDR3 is TGTGCCACCAGCAGAGGGGGCGGGGCGGATGAGCAGTACTTC. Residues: CATSRGGGADEQYF.

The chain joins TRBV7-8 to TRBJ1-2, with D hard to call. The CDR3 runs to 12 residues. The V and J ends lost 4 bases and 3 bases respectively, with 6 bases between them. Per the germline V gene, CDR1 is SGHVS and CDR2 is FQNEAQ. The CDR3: CASSSHHYGYTF. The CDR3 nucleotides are TGTGCCAGCAGCTCACATCACTATGGCTACACCTTC.

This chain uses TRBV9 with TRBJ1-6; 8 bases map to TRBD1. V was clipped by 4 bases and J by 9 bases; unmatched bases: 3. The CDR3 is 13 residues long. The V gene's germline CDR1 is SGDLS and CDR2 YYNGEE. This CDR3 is CASSSTGVSPLHF. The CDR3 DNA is TGTGCCAGCAGCTCGACAGGGGTTTCACCCCTCCACTTT. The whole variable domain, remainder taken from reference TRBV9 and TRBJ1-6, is DSGVTQTPKHLITATGQRVTLRCSPRSGDLSVYWYQQSLDQGLQFLIQYYNGEERAKGNILERFSAQQFPDLHSELNLSSLELGDSALYFCASSSTGVSPLHFGNGTRLTVT.

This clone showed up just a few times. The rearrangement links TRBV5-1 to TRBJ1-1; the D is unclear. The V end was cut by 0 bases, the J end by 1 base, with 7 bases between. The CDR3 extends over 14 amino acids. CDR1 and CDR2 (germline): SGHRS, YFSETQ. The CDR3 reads CASSLGLTNTEAFF. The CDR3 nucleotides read TGCGCCAGCAGCTTGGGACTGACGAACACTGAAGCTTTCTTT.

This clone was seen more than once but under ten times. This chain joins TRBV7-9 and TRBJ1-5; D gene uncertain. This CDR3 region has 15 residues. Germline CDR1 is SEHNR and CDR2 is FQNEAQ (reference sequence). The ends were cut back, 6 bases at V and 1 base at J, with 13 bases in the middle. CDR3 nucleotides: TGTGCCAGCAGTTCCGGGGAAACGAGCAATCAGCCCCAGCATTTT. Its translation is CASSSGETSNQPQHF.

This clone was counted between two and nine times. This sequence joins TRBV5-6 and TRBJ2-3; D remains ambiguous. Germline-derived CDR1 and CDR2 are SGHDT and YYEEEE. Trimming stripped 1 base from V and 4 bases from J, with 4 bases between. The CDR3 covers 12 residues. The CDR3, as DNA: TGTGCCAGCAGCTTGACTGCAGATACGCAGTATTTT. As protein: CASSLTADTQYF.

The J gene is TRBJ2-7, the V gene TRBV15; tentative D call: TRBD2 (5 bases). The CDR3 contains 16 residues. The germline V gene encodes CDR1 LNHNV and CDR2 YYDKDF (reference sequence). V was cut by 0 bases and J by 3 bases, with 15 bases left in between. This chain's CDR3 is CATSRDLLSGSYEQYF. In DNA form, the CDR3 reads TGTGCCACCAGCAGAGATCTTTTATCGGGGAGCTACGAGCAGTACTTC. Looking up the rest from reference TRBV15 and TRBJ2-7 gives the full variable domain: DAMVIQNPRYQVTQFGKPVTLSCSQTLNHNVMYWYQQKSSQAPKLLFHYYDKDFNNEADTPDNFQSRRPNTSFCFLDIRSPGLGDTAMYLCATSRDLLSGSYEQYFGPGTRLTVT.

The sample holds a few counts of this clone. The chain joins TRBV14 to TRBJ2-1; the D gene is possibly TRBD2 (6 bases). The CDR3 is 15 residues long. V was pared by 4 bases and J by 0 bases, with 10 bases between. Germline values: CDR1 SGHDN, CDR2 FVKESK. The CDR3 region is CASSRDGSSYNEQFF. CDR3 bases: TGTGCCAGCAGCCGGGACGGGAGCTCCTACAATGAGCAGTTCTTC.

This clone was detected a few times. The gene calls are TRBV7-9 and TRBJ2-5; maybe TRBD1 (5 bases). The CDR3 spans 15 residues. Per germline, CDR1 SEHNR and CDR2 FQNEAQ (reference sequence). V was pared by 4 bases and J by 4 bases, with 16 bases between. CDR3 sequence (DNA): TGTGCCAGCAGCTCATACTCGGGCCAGGGAGAGACCCAGTACTTC. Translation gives CASSSYSGQGETQYF.

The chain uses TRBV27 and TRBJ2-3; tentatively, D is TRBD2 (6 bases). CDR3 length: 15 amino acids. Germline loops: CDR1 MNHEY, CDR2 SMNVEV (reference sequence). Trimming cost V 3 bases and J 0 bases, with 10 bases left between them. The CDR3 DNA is TGTGCCAGCAGTTTGACCGGGACTAGCACAGATACGCAGTATTTT. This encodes CASSLTGTSTDTQYF.

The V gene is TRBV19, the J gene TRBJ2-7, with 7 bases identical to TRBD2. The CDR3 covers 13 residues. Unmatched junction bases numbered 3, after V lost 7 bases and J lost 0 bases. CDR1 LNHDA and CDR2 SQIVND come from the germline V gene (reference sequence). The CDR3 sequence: CASTERDSYEQYF. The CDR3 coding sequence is TGTGCCAGTACGGAGCGGGACTCCTACGAGCAGTACTTC. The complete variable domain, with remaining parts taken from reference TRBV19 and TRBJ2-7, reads DGGITQSPKYLFRKEGQNVTLSCEQNLNHDAMYWYRQDPGQGLRLIYYSQIVNDFQKGDIAEGYSVSREKKESFPLTVTSAQKNPTAFYLCASTERDSYEQYFGPGTRLTVT.

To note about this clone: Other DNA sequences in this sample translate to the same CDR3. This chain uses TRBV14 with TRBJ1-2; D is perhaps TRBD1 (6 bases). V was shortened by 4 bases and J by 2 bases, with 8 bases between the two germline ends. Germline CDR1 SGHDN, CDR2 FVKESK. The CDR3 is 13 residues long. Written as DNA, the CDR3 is TGTGCCAGCAGCCTCGGACAGAACTATGGCTACACCTTC. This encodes CASSLGQNYGYTF.

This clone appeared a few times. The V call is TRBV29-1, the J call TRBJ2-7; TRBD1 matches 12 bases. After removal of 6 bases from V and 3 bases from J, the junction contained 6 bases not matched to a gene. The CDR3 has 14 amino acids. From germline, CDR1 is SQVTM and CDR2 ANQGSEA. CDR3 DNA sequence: TGCAGCGTGGTGGGACAGGGGGCATACTACGAGCAGTACTTC. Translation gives CSVVGQGAYYEQYF.

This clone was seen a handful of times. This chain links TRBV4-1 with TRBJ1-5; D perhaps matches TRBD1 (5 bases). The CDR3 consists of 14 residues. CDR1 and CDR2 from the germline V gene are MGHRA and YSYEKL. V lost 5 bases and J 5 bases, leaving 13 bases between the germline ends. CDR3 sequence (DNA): TGCGCCAGCAGCTCTTCGGGGGGGGATCAGCCCCAGCATTTT. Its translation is CASSSSGGDQPQHF.

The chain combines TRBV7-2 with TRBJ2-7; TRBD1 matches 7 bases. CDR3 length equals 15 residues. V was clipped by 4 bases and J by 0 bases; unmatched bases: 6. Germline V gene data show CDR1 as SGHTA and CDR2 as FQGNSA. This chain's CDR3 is CASSSQTGTSYEQYF. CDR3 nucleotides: TGTGCCAGCAGCTCCCAGACAGGGACCTCCTACGAGCAGTACTTC.

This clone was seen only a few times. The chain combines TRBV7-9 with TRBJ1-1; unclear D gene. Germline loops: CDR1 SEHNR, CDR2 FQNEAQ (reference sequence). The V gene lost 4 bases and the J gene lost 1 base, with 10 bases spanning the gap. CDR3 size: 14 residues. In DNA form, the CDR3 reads TGTGCCAGCAGCTCTAATGAGTGGAACACTGAAGCTTTCTTT. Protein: CASSSNEWNTEAFF. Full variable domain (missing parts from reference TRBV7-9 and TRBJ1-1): DTGVSQNPRHKITKRGQNVTFRCDPISEHNRLYWYRQTLGQGPEFLTYFQNEAQLEKSRLLSDRFSAERPKGSFSTLEIQRTEQGDSAMYLCASSSNEWNTEAFFGQGTRLTVV.

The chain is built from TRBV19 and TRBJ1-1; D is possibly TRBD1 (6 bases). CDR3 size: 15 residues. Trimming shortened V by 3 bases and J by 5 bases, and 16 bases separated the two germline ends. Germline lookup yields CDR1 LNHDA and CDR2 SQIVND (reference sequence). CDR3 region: CASSISPRGGTEAFF. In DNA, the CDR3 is TGTGCCAGTAGTATTAGCCCCAGGGGAGGGACTGAAGCTTTCTTT.

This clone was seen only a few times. CDR3 sequence (DNA): TGTGCCAGTAGTCCCGGGGTCTCCTCGGGGAATGAGCAGTTCTTC. Its translation: CASSPGVSSGNEQFF. The rearrangement joins TRBV19 to TRBJ2-1; D possibly corresponds to TRBD2 (5 bases). The CDR3 consists of 15 residues. V lost 5 bases, J lost 7 bases, and 18 bases lay in between. Germline loops: CDR1 LNHDA, CDR2 SQIVND (reference sequence).

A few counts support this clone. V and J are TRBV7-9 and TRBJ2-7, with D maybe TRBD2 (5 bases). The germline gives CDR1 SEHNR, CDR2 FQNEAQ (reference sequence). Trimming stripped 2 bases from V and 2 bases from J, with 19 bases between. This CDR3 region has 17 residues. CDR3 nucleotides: TGTGCCAGCAGCTTACTCCGGGGTACCCAAGGGACCTACGAGCAGTACTTC. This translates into CASSLLRGTQGTYEQYF.

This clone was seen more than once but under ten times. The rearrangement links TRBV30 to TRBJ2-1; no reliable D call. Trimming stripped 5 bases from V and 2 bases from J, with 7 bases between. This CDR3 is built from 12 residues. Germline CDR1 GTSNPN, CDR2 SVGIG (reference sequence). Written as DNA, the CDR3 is TGTGCCTGGGGCCCAGCCTACAATGAGCAGTTCTTC. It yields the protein CAWGPAYNEQFF. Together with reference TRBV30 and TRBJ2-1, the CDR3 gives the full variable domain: SQTIHQWPATLVQPVGSPLSLECTVEGTSNPNLYWYRQAAGRGLQLLFYSVGIGQISSEVPQNLSASRPQDRQFILSSKKLLLSDSGFYLCAWGPAYNEQFFGPGTRLTVL.

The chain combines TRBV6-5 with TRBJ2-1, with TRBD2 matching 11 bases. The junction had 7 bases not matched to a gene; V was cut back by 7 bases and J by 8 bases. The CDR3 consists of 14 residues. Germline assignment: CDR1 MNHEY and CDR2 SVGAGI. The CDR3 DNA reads TGTGCCAGCAAGACTAGCGGGAAGGTAGATGAGCAGTTCTTC. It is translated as CASKTSGKVDEQFF.